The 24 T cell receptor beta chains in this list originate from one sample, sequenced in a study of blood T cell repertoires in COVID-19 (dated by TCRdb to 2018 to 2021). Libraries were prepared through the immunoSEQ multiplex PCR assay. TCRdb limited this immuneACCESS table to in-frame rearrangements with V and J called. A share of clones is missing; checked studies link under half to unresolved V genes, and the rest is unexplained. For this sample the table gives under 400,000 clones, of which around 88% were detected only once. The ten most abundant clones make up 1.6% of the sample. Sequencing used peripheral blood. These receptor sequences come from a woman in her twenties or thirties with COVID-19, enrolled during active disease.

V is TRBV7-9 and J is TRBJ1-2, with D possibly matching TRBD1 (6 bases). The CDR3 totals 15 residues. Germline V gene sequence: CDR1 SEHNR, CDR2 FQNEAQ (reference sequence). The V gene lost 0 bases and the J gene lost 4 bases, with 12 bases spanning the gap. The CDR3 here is CASSLADTGSYGYTF. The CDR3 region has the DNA TGTGCCAGCAGCTTAGCCGATACAGGGAGCTATGGCTACACCTTC.

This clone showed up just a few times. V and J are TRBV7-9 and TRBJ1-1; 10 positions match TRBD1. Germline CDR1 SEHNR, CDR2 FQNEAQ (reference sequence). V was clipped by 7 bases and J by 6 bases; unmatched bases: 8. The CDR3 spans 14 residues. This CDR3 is CASIPPGQGSEAFF. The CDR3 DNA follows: TGTGCCAGCATCCCCCCGGGACAGGGGTCTGAAGCTTTCTTT.

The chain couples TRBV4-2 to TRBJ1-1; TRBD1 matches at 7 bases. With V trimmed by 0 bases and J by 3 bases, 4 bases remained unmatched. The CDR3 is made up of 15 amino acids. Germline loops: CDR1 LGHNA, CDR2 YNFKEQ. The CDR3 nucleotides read TGTGCCAGCAGCCAAGAGGGACAGTACGACACTGAAGCTTTCTTT. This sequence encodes CASSQEGQYDTEAFF.

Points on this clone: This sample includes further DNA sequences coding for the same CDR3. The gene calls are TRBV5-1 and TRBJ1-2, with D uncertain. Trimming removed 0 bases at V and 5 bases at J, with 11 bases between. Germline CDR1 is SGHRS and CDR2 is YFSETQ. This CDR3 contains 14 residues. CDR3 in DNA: TGCGCCAGCAGCTTGGACGGAGGAGGGTATGGCTACACCTTC. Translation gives CASSLDGGGYGYTF. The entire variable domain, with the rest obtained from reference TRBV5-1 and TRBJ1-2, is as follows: KAGVTQTPRYLIKTRGQQVTLSCSPISGHRSVSWYQQTPGQGLQFLFEYFSETQRNKGNFPGRFSGRQFSNSRSEMNVSTLELGDSALYLCASSLDGGGYGYTFGSGTRLTVV.

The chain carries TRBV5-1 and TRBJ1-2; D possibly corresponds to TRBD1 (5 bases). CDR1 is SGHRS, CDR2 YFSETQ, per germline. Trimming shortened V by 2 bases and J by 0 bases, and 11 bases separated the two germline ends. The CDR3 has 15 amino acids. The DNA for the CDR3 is TGCGCCAGCAGCTTTACAGGAGCTCCTAACTATGGCTACACCTTC. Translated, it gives CASSFTGAPNYGYTF. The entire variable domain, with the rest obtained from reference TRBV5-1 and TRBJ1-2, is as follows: KAGVTQTPRYLIKTRGQQVTLSCSPISGHRSVSWYQQTPGQGLQFLFEYFSETQRNKGNFPGRFSGRQFSNSRSEMNVSTLELGDSALYLCASSFTGAPNYGYTFGSGTRLTVV.

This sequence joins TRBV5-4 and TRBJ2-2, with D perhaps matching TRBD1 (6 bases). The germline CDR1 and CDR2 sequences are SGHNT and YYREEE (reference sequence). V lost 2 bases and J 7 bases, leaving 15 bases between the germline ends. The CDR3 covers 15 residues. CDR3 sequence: CASSFRDTQSGELFF. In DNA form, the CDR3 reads TGTGCCAGCAGCTTCCGGGACACCCAGAGCGGGGAGCTGTTTTTT. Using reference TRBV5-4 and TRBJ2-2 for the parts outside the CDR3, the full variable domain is ETGVTQSPTHLIKTRGQQVTLRCSSQSGHNTVSWYQQALGQGPQFIFQYYREEENGRGNFPPRFSGLQFPNYSSELNVNALELDDSALYLCASSFRDTQSGELFFGEGSRLTVL.

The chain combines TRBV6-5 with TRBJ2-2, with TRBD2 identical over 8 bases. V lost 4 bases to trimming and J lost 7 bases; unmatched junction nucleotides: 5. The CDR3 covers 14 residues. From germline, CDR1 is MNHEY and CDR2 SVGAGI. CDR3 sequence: CASSFGLAFGELFF. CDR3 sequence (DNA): TGTGCCAGCAGTTTTGGACTAGCCTTCGGGGAGCTGTTTTTT.

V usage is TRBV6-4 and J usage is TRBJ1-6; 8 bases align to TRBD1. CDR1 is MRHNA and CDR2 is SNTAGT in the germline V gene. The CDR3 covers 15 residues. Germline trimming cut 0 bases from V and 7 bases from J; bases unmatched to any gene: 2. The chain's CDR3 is CASSDSTGVNSPLHF. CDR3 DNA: TGTGCCAGCAGTGACTCGACAGGGGTGAATTCACCCCTCCACTTT.

The CDR3 spells CASSQETPIRGELFF. CDR3 DNA sequence: TGCGCCAGCAGCCAAGAGACACCAATTCGCGGGGAGCTGTTTTTT. This chain connects TRBV4-1 to TRBJ2-2; D is undetermined. Trimming cost V 0 bases and J 7 bases, with 12 bases left between them. This CDR3 has 15 residues. Germline CDR1 MGHRA, CDR2 YSYEKL.

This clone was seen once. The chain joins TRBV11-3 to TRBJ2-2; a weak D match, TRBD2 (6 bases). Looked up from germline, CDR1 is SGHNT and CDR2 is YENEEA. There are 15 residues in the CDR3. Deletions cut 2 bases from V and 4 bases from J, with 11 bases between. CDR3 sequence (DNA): TGTGCCAGCAGCTTACGGCGGGAAGGCACCGGGGAGCTGTTTTTT. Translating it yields CASSLRREGTGELFF.

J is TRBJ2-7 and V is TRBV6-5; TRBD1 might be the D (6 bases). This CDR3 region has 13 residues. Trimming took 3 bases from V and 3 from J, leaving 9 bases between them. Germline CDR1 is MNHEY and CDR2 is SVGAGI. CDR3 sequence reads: CASSYLQGYEQYV. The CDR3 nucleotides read TGTGCCAGCAGTTATTTACAGGGCTACGAGCAGTACGTC.

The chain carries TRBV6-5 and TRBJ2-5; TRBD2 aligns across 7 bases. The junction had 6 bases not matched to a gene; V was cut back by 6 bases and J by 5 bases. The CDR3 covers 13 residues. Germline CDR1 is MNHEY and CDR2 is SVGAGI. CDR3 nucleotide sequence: TGTGCCAGCAGACCAAGCGGGGTGGAGACCCAGTACTTC. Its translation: CASRPSGVETQYF.

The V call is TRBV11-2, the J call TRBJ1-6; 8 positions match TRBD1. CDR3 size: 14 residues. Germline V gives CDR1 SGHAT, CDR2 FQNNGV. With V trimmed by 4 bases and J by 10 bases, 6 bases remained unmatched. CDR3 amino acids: CASSSGGRVSPLHF. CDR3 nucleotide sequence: TGTGCCAGCAGCTCAGGGGGCAGGGTCTCACCCCTCCACTTT.

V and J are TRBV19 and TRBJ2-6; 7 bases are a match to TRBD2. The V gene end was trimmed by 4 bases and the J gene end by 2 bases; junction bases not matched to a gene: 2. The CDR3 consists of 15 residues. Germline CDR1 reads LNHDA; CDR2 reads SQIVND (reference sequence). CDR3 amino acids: CASSKGGTGANVLTF. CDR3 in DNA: TGTGCCAGTAGTAAGGGAGGGACTGGGGCCAACGTCCTGACTTTC.

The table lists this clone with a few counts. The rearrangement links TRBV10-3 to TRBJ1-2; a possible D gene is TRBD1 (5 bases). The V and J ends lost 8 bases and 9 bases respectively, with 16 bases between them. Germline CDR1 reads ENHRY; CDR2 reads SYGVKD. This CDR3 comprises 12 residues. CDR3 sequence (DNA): TGTGCCATCGGATACTTCGGGGGACGCTACACCTTC. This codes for CAIGYFGGRYTF.

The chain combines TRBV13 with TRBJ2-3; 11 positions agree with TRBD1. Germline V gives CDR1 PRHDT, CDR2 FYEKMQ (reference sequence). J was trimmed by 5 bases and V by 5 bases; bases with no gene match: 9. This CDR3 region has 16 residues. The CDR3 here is CASSLGTGGTVDTQYF. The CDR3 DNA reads TGTGCCAGCAGCCTTGGGACAGGGGGGACAGTAGATACGCAGTATTTT.

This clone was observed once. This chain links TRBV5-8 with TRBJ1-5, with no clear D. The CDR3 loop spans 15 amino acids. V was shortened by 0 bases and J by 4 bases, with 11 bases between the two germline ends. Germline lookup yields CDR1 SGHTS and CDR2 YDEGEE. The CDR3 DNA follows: TGTGCCAGCAGCTTGGGGCGGCTTGGGAATCAGCCCCAGCATTTT. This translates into CASSLGRLGNQPQHF.

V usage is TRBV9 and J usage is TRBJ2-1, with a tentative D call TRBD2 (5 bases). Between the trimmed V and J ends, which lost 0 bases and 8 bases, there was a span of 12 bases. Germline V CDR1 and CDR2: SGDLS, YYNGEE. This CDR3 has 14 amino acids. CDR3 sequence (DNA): TGTGCCAGCAGCGTAGCTGCGGCTAGCCATGAGCAGTTCTTC. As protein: CASSVAAASHEQFF.

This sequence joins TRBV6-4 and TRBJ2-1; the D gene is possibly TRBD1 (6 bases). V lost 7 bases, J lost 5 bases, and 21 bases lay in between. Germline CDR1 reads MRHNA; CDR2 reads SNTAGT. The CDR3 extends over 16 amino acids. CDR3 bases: TGTGCCAGCACCGCCCCCTTTAGGACAGAACACAATGAGCAGTTCTTC. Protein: CASTAPFRTEHNEQFF.

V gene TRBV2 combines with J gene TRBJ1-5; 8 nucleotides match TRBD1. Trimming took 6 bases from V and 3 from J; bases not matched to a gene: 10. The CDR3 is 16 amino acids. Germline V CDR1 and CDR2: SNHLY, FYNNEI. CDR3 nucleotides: TGTGCCAGCAGAGGAACGGGACAGGAATCCAATCAGCCCCAGCATTTT. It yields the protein CASRGTGQESNQPQHF.

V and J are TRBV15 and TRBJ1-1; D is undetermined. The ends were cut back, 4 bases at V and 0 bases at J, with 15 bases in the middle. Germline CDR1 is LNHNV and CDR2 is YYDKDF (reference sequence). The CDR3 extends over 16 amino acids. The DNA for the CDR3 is TGTGCCACCAGCAACCCTGTTACAGAGATGAACACTGAAGCTTTCTTT. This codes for CATSNPVTEMNTEAFF.

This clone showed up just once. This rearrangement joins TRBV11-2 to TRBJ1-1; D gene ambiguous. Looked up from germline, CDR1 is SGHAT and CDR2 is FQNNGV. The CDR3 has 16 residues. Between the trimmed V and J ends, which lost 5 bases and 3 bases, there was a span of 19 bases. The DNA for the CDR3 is TGTGCCAGCAGCCCGACTGGGTTCGGTCGGGACACTGAAGCTTTCTTT. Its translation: CASSPTGFGRDTEAFF.

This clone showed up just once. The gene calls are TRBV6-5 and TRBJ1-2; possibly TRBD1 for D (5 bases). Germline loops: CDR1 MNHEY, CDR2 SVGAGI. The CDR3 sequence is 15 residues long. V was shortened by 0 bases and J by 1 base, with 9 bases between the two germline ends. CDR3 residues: CASSYSGGVNYGYTF. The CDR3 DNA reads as TGTGCCAGCAGTTACTCTGGAGGGGTTAACTATGGCTACACCTTC.

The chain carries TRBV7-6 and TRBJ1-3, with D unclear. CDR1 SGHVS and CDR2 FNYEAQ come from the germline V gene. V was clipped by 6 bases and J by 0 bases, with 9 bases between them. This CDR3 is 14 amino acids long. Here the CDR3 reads CASRPLSSGNTIYF. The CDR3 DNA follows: TGTGCCAGCAGACCTCTGAGCTCTGGAAACACCATATATTTT.